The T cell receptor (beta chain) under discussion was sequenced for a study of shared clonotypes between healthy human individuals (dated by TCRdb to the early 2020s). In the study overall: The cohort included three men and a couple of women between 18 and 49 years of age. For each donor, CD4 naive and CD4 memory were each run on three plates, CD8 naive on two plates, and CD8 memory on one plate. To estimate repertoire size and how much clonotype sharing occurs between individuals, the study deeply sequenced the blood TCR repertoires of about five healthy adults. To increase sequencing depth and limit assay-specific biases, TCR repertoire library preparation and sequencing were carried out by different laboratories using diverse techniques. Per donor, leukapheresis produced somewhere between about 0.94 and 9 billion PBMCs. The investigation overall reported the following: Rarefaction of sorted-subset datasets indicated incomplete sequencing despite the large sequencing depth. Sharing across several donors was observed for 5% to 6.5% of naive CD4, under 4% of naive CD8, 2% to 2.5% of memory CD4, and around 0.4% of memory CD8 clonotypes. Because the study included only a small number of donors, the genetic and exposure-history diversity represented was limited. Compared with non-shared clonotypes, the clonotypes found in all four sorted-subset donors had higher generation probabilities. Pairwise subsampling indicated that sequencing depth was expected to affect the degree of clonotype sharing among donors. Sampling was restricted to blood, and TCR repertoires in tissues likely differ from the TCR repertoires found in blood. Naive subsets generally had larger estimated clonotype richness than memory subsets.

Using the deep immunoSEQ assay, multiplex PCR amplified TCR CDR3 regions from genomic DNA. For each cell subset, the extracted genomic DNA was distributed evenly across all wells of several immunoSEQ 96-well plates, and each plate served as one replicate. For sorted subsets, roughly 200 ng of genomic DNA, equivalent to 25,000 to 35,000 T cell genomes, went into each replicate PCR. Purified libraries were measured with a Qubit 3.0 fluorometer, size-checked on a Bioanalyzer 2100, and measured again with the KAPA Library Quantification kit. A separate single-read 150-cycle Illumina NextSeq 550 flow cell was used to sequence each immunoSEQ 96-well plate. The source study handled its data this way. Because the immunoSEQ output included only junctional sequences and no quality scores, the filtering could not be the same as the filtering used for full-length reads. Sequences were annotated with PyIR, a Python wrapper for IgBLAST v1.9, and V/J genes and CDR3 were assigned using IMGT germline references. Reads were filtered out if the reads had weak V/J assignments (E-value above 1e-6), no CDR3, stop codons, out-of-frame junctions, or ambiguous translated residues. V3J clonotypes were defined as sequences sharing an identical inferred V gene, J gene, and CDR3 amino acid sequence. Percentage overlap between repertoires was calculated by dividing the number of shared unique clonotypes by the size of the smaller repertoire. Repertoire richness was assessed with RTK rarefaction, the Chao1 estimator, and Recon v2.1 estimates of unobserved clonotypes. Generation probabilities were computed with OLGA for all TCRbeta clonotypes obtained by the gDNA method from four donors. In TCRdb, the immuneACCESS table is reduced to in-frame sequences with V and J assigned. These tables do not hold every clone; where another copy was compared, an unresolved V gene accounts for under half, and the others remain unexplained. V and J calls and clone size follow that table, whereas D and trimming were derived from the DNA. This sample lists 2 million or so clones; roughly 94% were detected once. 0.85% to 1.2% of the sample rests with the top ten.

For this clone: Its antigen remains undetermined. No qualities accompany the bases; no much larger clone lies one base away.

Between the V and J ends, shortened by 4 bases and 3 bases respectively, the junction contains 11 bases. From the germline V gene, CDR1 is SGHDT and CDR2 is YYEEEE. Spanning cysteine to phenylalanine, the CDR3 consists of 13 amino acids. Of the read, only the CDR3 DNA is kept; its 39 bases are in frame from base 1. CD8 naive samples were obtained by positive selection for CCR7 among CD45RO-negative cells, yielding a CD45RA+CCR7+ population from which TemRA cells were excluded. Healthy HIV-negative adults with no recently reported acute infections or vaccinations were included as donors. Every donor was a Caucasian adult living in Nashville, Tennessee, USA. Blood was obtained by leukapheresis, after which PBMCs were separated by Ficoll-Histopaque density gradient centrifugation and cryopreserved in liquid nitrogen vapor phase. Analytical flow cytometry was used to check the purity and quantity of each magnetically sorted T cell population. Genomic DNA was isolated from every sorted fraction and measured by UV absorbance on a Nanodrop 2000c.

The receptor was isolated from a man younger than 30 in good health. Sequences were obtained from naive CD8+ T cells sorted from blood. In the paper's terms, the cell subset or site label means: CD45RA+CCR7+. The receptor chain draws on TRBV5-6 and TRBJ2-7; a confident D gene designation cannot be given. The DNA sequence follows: TGTGCCAGCAGCCAGATTTCCATCTACGAGCAGTACTTC. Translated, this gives CASSQISIYEQYF.